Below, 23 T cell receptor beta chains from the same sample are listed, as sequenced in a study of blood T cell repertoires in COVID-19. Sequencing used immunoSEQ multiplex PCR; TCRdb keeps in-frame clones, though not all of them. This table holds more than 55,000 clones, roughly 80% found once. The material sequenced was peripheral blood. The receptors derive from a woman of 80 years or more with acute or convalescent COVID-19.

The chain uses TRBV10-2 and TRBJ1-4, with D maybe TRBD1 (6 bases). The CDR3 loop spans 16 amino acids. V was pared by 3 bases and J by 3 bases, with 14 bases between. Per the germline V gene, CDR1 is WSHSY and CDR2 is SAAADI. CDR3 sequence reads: CASSEPGQLPNEKLFF. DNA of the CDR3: TGCGCCAGCAGTGAACCCGGACAGCTACCTAATGAAAAACTGTTTTTT.

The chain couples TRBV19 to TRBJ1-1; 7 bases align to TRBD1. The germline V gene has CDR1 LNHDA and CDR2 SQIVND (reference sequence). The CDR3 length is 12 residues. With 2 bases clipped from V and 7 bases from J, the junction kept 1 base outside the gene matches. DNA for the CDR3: TGTGCCAGTAGTATAACAGGGGTTGAAGCTTTCTTT. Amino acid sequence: CASSITGVEAFF.

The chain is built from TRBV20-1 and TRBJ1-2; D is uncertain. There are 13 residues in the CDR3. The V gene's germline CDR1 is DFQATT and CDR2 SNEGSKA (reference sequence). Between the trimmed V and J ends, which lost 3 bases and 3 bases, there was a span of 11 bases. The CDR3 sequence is CSASPIRDYGYTF. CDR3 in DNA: TGCAGTGCTAGTCCTATACGGGACTATGGCTACACCTTC.

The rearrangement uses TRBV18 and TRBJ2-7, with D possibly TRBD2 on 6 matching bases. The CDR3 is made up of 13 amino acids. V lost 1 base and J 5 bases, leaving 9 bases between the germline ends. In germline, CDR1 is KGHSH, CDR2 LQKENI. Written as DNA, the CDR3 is TGTGCCAGCTCACCACAGGGAGGCGACGAGCAGTACTTC. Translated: CASSPQGGDEQYF. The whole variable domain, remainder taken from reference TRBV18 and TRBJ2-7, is NAGVMQNPRHLVRRRGQEARLRCSPMKGHSHVYWYRQLPEEGLKFMVYLQKENIIDESGMPKERFSAEFPKEGPSILRIQQVVRGDSAAYFCASSPQGGDEQYFGPGTRLTVT.

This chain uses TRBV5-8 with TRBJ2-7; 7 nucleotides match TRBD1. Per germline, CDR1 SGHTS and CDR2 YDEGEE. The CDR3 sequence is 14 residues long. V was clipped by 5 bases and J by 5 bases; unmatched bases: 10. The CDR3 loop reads CASSHKQGVDEQYF. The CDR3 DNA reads TGTGCCAGCAGTCATAAGCAGGGGGTCGACGAGCAGTACTTC.

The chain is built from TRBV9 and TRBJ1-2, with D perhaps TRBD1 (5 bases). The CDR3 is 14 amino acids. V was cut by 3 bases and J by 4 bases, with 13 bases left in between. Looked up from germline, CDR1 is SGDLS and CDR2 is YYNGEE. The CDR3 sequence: CASSADPGPYGYTF. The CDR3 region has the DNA TGTGCCAGCAGCGCCGACCCAGGGCCCTATGGCTACACCTTC.

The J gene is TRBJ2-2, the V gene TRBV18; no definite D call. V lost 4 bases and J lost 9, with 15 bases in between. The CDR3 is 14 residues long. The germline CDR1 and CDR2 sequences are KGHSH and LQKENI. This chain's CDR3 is CASSQPNLFRELFF. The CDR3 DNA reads TGTGCCAGCTCACAACCCAACTTATTTAGGGAGCTGTTTTTT.

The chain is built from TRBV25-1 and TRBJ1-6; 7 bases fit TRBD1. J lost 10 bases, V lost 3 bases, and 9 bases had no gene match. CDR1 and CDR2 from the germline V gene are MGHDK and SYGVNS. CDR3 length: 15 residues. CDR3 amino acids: CASSDRQGSRSPLHF. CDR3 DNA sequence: TGTGCCAGCAGTGATAGACAGGGTTCAAGGTCACCCCTCCACTTT.

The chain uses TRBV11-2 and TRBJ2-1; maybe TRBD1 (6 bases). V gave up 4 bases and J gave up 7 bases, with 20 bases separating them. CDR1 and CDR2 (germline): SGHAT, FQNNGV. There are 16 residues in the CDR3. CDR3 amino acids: CASSSESAGRGNEQFF. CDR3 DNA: TGTGCCAGCAGCTCGGAATCAGCCGGAAGGGGGAATGAGCAGTTCTTC.

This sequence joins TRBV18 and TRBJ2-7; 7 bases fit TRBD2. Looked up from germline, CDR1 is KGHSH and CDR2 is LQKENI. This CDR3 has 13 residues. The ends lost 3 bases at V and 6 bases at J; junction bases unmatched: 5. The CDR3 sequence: CASSPMGGSEQYF. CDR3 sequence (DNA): TGTGCCAGCTCACCGATGGGAGGGAGCGAGCAGTACTTC.

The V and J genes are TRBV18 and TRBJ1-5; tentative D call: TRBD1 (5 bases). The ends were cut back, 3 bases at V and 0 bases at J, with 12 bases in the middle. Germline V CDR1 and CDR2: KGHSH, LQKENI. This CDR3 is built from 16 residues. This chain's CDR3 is CASSPGQGHSNQPQHF. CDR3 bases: TGTGCCAGCTCACCGGGCCAGGGCCATAGCAATCAGCCCCAGCATTTT. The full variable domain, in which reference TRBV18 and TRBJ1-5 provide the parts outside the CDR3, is NAGVMQNPRHLVRRRGQEARLRCSPMKGHSHVYWYRQLPEEGLKFMVYLQKENIIDESGMPKERFSAEFPKEGPSILRIQQVVRGDSAAYFCASSPGQGHSNQPQHFGDGTRLSIL.

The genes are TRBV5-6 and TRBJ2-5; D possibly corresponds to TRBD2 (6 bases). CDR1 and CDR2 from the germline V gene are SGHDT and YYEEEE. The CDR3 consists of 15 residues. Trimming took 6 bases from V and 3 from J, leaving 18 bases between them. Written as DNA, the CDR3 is TGTGCCAGCATTATCGGCGGGACGCCCGAAGAGACCCAGTACTTC. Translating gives CASIIGGTPEETQYF. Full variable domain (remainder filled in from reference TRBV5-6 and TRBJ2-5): DAGVTQSPTHLIKTRGQQVTLRCSPKSGHDTVSWYQQALGQGPQFIFQYYEEEERQRGNFPDRFSGHQFPNYSSELNVNALLLGDSALYLCASIIGGTPEETQYFGPGTRLLVL.

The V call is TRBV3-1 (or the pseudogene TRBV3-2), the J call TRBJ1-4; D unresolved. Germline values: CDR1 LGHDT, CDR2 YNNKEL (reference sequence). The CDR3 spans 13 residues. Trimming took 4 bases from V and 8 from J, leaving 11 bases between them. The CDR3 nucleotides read TGTGCCAGCAGCCTACGACAAGTGGAAAAACTGTTTTTT. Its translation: CASSLRQVEKLFF.

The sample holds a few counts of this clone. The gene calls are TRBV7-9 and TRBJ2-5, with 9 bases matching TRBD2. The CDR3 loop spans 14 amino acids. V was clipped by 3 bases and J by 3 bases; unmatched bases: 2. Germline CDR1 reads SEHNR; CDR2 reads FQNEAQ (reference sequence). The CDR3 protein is CASSFSGGEETQYF. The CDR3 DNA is TGTGCCAGCAGCTTTAGCGGGGGTGAAGAGACCCAGTACTTC.

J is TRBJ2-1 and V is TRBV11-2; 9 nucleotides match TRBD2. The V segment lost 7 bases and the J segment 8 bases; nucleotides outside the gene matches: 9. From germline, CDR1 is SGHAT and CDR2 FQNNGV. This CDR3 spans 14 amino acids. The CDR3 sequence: CASNKAGGGDEQFF. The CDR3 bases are TGTGCCAGCAATAAAGCGGGGGGCGGGGATGAGCAGTTCTTC.

The CDR3 nucleotides are TGCGCCAGCAGCTTGGAGGGAGGGACTAACTATGGCTACACCTTC. Its protein is CASSLEGGTNYGYTF. This rearrangement joins TRBV5-1 to TRBJ1-2; D call uncertain. Germline CDR1 and CDR2: SGHRS and YFSETQ. V dropped 0 bases and J dropped 0 bases, with 9 bases sitting between them. The CDR3 covers 15 residues.

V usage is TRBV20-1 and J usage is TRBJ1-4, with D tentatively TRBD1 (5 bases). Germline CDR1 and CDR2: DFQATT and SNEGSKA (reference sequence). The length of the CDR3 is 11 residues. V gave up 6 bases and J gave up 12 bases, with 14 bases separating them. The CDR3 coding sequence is TGCAGTGCGTTAATAGGGGAACAACTGTTTTTT. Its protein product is CSALIGEQLFF.

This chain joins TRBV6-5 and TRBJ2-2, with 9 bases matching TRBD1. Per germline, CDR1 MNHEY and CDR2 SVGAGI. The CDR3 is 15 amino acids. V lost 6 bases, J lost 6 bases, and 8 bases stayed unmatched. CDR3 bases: TGTGCCAGCAGGCGGGACAGGGCAACGGCCGGGGAGCTGTTTTTT. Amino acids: CASRRDRATAGELFF.

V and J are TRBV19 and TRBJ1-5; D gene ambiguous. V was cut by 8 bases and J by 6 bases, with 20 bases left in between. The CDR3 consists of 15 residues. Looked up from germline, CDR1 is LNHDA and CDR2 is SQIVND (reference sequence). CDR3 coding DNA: TGTGCCAGTTCTGACTTCAAAAGGATAGGTCAGCCCCAGCATTTT. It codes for CASSDFKRIGQPQHF.

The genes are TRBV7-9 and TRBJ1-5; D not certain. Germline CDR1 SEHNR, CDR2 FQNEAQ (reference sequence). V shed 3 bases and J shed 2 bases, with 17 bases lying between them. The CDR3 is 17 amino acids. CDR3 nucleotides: TGTGCCAGCAGCTTTAGCCCAGCCGTGGGAGGCAATCAGCCCCAGCATTTT. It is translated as CASSFSPAVGGNQPQHF.

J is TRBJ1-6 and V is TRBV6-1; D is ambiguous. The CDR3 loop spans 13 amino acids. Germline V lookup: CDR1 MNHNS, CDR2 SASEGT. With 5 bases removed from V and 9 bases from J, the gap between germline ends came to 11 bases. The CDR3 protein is CASSPPTGSPLHF. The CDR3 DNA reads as TGTGCCAGCAGTCCGCCAACCGGTTCACCCCTCCACTTT.

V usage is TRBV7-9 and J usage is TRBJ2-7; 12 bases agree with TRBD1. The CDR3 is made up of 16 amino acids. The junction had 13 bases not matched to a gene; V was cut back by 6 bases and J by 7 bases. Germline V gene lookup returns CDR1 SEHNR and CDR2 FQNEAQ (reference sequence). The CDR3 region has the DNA TGTGCCAGCAGGCCCAACCTCGGGACAGGGGGCGGTGAGCAGTACTTC. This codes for CASRPNLGTGGGEQYF.

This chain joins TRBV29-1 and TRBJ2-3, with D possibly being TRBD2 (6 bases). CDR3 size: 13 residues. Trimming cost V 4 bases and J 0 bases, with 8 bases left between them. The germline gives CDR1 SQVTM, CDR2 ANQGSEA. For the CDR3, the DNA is TGCAGCGTTGTAGGGAGGAGCACAGATACGCAGTATTTT. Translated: CSVVGRSTDTQYF.